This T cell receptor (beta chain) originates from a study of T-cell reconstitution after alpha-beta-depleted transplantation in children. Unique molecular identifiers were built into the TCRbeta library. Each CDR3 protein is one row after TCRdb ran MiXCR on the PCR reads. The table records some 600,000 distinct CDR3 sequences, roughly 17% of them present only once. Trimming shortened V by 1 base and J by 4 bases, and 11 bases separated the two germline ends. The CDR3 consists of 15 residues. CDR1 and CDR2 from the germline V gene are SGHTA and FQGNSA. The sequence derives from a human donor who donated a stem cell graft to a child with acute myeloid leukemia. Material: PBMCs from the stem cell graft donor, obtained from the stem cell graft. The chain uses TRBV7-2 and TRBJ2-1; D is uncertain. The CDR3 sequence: CASSLGISYYNEQFF. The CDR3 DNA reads TGTGCCAGCAGCTTAGGTATCAGTTATTACAATGAGCAGTTCTTC.